The 27 T cell receptor beta chains below come from one sample, sequenced in a study of metastatic and nonmetastatic thyroid tumors. TCRdb re-analyzed the PCR reads using MiXCR. The sample contains roughly 61,000 clones, approximately 4.1% of which appear only once. Not a single patient had been given any form of treatment at any point before undergoing thyroid surgery. Sequenced material: blood. The receptors here all came from a female donor with papillary thyroid cancer or a benign thyroid nodule (not recorded which). Some clones in this sample may be carry-over from other donors' samples.

This clone was detected a few times. Given a much more abundant clone one base away, this may be a read error. The gene calls are TRBV19 and TRBJ2-3; 11 nucleotides agree with TRBD2. The V segment lost 6 bases and the J segment 6 bases; nucleotides outside the gene matches: 8. Germline CDR1 and CDR2: LNHDA and SQIVND (reference sequence). This CDR3 spans 15 amino acids. CDR3 sequence reads: CASRQTSGIRDTQYF. The CDR3 coding sequence is TGTGCCAGTAGACAGACTAGCGGGATACGTGATACGCAGTATTTT.

In this sample, this clone turned up many times. The chain combines TRBV5-1 with TRBJ2-5; the D gene is possibly TRBD2 (5 bases). Germline lookup yields CDR1 SGHRS and CDR2 YFSETQ. CDR3 length: 13 amino acids. V was pared by 2 bases and J by 4 bases, with 9 bases between. This chain's CDR3 is CASSFERGETQYF. In DNA, the CDR3 is TGCGCCAGCAGCTTTGAACGGGGAGAGACCCAGTACTTC.

The genes are TRBV28 and TRBJ2-7, with D perhaps given as TRBD1 or TRBD2 (5 bases each). This CDR3 has 12 residues. Per the germline V gene, CDR1 is MDHEN and CDR2 is SYDVKM. V lost 10 bases to trimming and J lost 11 bases, with 21 bases between them. CDR3 in amino acids: CAIISRGQGKYF. The CDR3 coding sequence is TGTGCCATCATTTCCCGGGGTCAGGGAAAGTACTTC.

At least ten counts were recorded for this clone. The chain links TRBV29-1 to TRBJ1-1, with D hard to call. Trimming cost V 2 bases and J 7 bases, with 8 bases left between them. This CDR3 is built from 11 residues. Germline V lookup: CDR1 SQVTM, CDR2 ANQGSEA. The CDR3 loop is CSVENGFEAFF. The CDR3 nucleotides are TGCAGCGTTGAAAACGGGTTTGAAGCTTTCTTT.

This clone was recorded a few times. CDR3 bases: TGTGCCAGCAGCTCGTCTGACGAACCTGGCTATGGCTACACCTTC. This codes for CASSSSDEPGYGYTF. V usage is TRBV9 and J usage is TRBJ1-2; D is unclear. Trimming removed 4 bases from V and 4 bases from J, with 17 bases in between. The germline CDR1 and CDR2 sequences are SGDLS and YYNGEE. There are 15 residues in the CDR3.

This clone was counted at least ten times. The chain uses TRBV7-6 and TRBJ2-6, with D possibly being TRBD1 (8 bases). Trimming took 2 bases from V and 3 from J, leaving 26 bases between them. Germline V gives CDR1 SGHVS, CDR2 FNYEAQ. The CDR3 runs 21 residues. CDR3 in amino acids: CASSLKGGDRTSLIGANVLTF. Written as DNA, the CDR3 is TGTGCCAGCAGCTTAAAGGGGGGGGACAGGACGTCCCTGATTGGGGCCAACGTCCTGACTTTC.

This clone has a count of ten or more. This chain connects TRBV7-8 to TRBJ2-7; 12 bases map to TRBD1. The trim removed 6 bases at V and 5 bases at J, leaving 5 bases unmatched. The CDR3 has 14 amino acids. Germline V CDR1 and CDR2: SGHVS, FQNEAQ. The CDR3 nucleotides read TGTGCCAGCAGATTGGGACAGGGGGCAAACGAGCAGTACTTC. It encodes CASRLGQGANEQYF.

This chain uses TRBV5-1 with TRBJ1-2, with 8 nucleotides matching TRBD1. This CDR3 is built from 14 residues. V dropped 4 bases and J dropped 7; count of bases not matched to a gene: 9. Germline assignment: CDR1 SGHRS and CDR2 YFSETQ. CDR3 sequence reads: CASSPQGQGGGYTF. In DNA, the CDR3 is TGCGCCAGCAGCCCCCAAGGACAGGGCGGTGGCTACACCTTC. Together with reference TRBV5-1 and TRBJ1-2, the CDR3 gives the full variable domain: KAGVTQTPRYLIKTRGQQVTLSCSPISGHRSVSWYQQTPGQGLQFLFEYFSETQRNKGNFPGRFSGRQFSNSRSEMNVSTLELGDSALYLCASSPQGQGGGYTFGSGTRLTVV.

This clone was seen many times. Other nucleotide sequences from this sample produce the same CDR3. The chain joins TRBV7-9 to TRBJ2-6, with 10 bases that match TRBD2. V was pared by 5 bases and J by 0 bases, with 4 bases of the junction left unmatched. The CDR3 is made up of 17 amino acids. In germline, CDR1 is SEHNR, CDR2 FQNEAQ (reference sequence). The DNA for the CDR3 is TGTGCCAGCAGCCTTAGCGGGGGGCACTCTGGGGCCAACGTCCTGACTTTC. The encoded protein is CASSLSGGHSGANVLTF.

A few counts support this clone. One end of the junction is discordant with germline, which a read error may explain. The chain links TRBV20-1 to TRBJ2-3; 9 bases agree with TRBD1. The germline V gene has CDR1 DFQATT and CDR2 SNEGSKA (reference sequence). This CDR3 region has 18 residues. CDR3 in amino acids: CSARQTGGARVITDTKYF. DNA of the CDR3: TGCAGTGCCCGCCAAACAGGGGGCGCAAGGGTCATCACAGATACGAAGTATTTT.

In regard to this clone: No conserved phenylalanine or tryptophan is present at the end of the CDR3, so a read error is the likely explanation. The V call is TRBV12-3 or TRBV12-4, the J call TRBJ2-5; 7 nucleotides align to TRBD2. After removal of 7 bases from V and 1 base from J, the junction contained 3 bases not matched to a gene. The CDR3 extends over 13 amino acids. The DNA of the CDR3 is TGTGCCAGCAAGTGGGGGGGCCAAGAGACCCAGTACCTC. It is translated as CASKWGGQETQYL.

This clone was observed many times. The chain combines TRBV4-2 with TRBJ2-3, with 11 bases fitting TRBD1. Germline assignment: CDR1 LGHNA and CDR2 YNFKEQ. V dropped 0 bases and J dropped 4; count of bases not matched to a gene: 6. There are 17 residues in the CDR3. As DNA, the CDR3 is TGTGCCAGCAGCCAAGATTGGGACAGGGGGATGGCAGATACGCAGTATTTT. Translation: CASSQDWDRGMADTQYF.

This clone was recorded many times. Here the CDR3 DNA reads TGTGCCAGCAGCTCGACAGGGGGCACCGGGGAGCTGTTTTTT. Its translation is CASSSTGGTGELFF. This chain uses TRBV11-2 with TRBJ2-2; 9 bases agree with TRBD1. Germline V gene data show CDR1 as SGHAT and CDR2 as FQNNGV. J lost 4 bases, V lost 4 bases, and 1 base had no gene match. There are 14 residues in the CDR3. The full variable domain, with the rest looked up from reference TRBV11-2 and TRBJ2-2, is EAGVAQSPRYKIIEKRQSVAFWCNPISGHATLYWYQQILGQGPKLLIQFQNNGVVDDSQLPKDRFSAERLKGVDSTLKIQPAKLEDSAVYLCASSSTGGTGELFFGEGSRLTVL.

The J gene is TRBJ2-5, the V gene TRBV18; no reliable D call. Germline CDR1 is KGHSH and CDR2 is LQKENI. The CDR3 is made up of 13 amino acids. Trimming cost V 6 bases and J 5 bases, with 13 bases left between them. CDR3 region: CASSPRPGETQYF. In nucleotides, the CDR3 is TGTGCCAGCTCCCCCCGACCTGGGGAGACCCAGTACTTC.

This clone was detected only a few times. This sequence joins TRBV11-2 and TRBJ2-7; 10 bases are a match to TRBD2. The CDR3 has 13 amino acids. CDR1 and CDR2 from the germline V gene are SGHAT and FQNNGV. J lost 7 bases, V lost 3 bases, and 3 bases had no gene match. CDR3 in amino acids: CASSLSLAGEQYF. As DNA, the CDR3 is TGTGCCAGCAGCTTGTCACTAGCGGGGGAGCAGTACTTC.

This clone was seen ten or more times. The chain joins TRBV3-1 to TRBJ2-7, with 9 bases matching TRBD2. The CDR3 loop spans 12 amino acids. Per germline, CDR1 LGHDT and CDR2 YNNKEL (reference sequence). Unmatched junction bases numbered 4, after V lost 7 bases and J lost 6 bases. The CDR3 region is CASTGTSREQYF. CDR3 nucleotide sequence: TGTGCCAGCACCGGGACTAGCCGCGAGCAGTACTTC.

This clone was observed many times. Other nucleotide sequences in the sample specify the same CDR3. V is TRBV12-3 or TRBV12-4 and J is TRBJ2-7; TRBD2 aligns across 7 bases. The V and J ends lost 1 base and 4 bases, in that order; junction bases with no gene match: 7. The CDR3 is 15 amino acids. The DNA for the CDR3 is TGTGCCAGCAGTTTAGGGGGAGGGCCTGTGTACGAGCAGTACTTC. It specifies CASSLGGGPVYEQYF.

This clone was recorded at least ten times. This chain connects TRBV19 to TRBJ2-1; 7 bases are a match to TRBD2. Germline V gene lookup returns CDR1 LNHDA and CDR2 SQIVND (reference sequence). The junction had 7 bases not matched to a gene; V was cut back by 5 bases and J by 15 bases. The CDR3 spans 11 residues. The CDR3 nucleotides read TGTGCCAGTAGTCGGGGGGATGGGAGGTTCTTC. This gives the protein CASSRGDGRFF.

The table lists this clone with many counts. This sequence joins TRBV28 and TRBJ1-1; no definite D call. CDR1 and CDR2 from the germline V gene are MDHEN and SYDVKM. CDR3 size: 14 residues. Trimming cost V 1 base and J 1 base, with 7 bases left between them. CDR3 DNA sequence: TGTGCCAGCAGTTTATTGCCCAAGAACACTGAAGCTTTCTTT. It yields the protein CASSLLPKNTEAFF.

This clone appeared many times. This rearrangement joins TRBV20-1 to TRBJ1-2; 9 bases are a match to TRBD1. The CDR3 is 13 residues long. Germline V lookup: CDR1 DFQATT, CDR2 SNEGSKA (reference sequence). Unmatched junction bases numbered 3, after V lost 3 bases and J lost 4 bases. The CDR3 DNA reads TGCAGTGCTAGCCGGGACAGGGTCTATGGCTACACCTTC. Translating gives CSASRDRVYGYTF.

This clone was recorded at least ten times. The gene calls are TRBV20-1 and TRBJ1-2; no clear D gene. This CDR3 has 12 amino acids. Germline CDR1 reads DFQATT; CDR2 reads SNEGSKA (reference sequence). V was pared by 0 bases and J by 1 base, with 3 bases between. DNA of the CDR3: TGCAGTGCTAGAGACAATAACTATGGCTACACCTTC. Its protein product is CSARDNNYGYTF.

This clone has a handful of counts. V usage is TRBV6-2 or TRBV6-3 and J usage is TRBJ2-1, with 12 bases fitting TRBD2. The CDR3 has 16 residues. Germline values: CDR1 MNHEY, CDR2 SVGEGT. V lost 5 bases, J lost 8 bases, and 10 bases stayed unmatched. CDR3 protein: CASSGRLAGAYYEQFF. Here the CDR3 DNA reads TGTGCCAGCAGTGGAAGACTAGCGGGAGCGTATTATGAGCAGTTCTTC.

V gene TRBV11-2 combines with J gene TRBJ2-3; 7 bases are shared with TRBD2. The trim removed 5 bases at V and 3 bases at J, leaving 11 bases unmatched. Germline-derived CDR1 and CDR2 are SGHAT and FQNNGV. The CDR3 runs to 16 residues. The CDR3 spells CASSPGTTRLTDTQYF. The CDR3, as DNA: TGTGCCAGCAGCCCCGGGACTACGAGGTTGACAGATACGCAGTATTTT.

This clone appeared many times. The gene calls are TRBV6-1 and TRBJ2-1; TRBD1 agrees at 8 bases. CDR3 length: 14 residues. V trimming: 3 bases; J trimming: 7 bases; junction bases outside the gene matches: 5. Per the germline V gene, CDR1 is MNHNS and CDR2 is SASEGT. CDR3 DNA: TGTGCCAGCAGTGAGGACAGGGTTACGAATGAGCAGTTCTTC. Translation gives CASSEDRVTNEQFF.

This clone has a count of ten or more. This chain links TRBV6-1 with TRBJ1-4, with a possible D match to TRBD1 (6 bases). Germline V lookup: CDR1 MNHNS, CDR2 SASEGT. The V end lost 6 bases, the J end lost 8 bases, and 13 bases lay between the germline ends. The CDR3 spans 13 residues. DNA of the CDR3: TGTGCCAGCAGGAGACAGGTTCGCGAAAAACTGTTTTTT. Translating it yields CASRRQVREKLFF.

This clone has ten or more counts. The J gene is TRBJ2-7, the V gene TRBV30, with D possibly being TRBD1 (6 bases). This CDR3 has 13 amino acids. Trimming took off 0 bases at V and 6 bases at J, with 12 bases between the two ends. CDR1 GTSNPN and CDR2 SVGIG come from the germline V gene (reference sequence). CDR3 residues: CAWSVDRSAEQYF. CDR3 bases: TGTGCCTGGAGTGTAGACAGGTCGGCCGAGCAGTACTTC. Looking up the rest from reference TRBV30 and TRBJ2-7 gives the full variable domain: SQTIHQWPATLVQPVGSPLSLECTVEGTSNPNLYWYRQAAGRGLQLLFYSVGIGQISSEVPQNLSASRPQDRQFILSSKKLLLSDSGFYLCAWSVDRSAEQYFGPGTRLTVT.

CDR3 region: CSAGQGANVLTF. The CDR3 DNA sequence: TGCAGTGCGGGACAGGGGGCCAACGTCCTGACTTTC. The rearrangement joins TRBV20-1 to TRBJ2-6; 7 nucleotides agree with TRBD1. The CDR3 is 12 residues long. Per the germline V gene, CDR1 is DFQATT and CDR2 is SNEGSKA (reference sequence). Germline trimming cut 6 bases from V and 4 bases from J; bases unmatched to any gene: 0.